The 15 T cell receptor beta chains reported below all come from one sample, sequenced in a study of identical twins (TCRdb year 2016). The receptor library was made with 5' RACE. This sample was sequenced with an Illumina HiSeq 2000. TCRdb applied fastp at Q25 and MiXCR to the public reads, then kept only in-frame beta chains. Each entry is one CDR3 protein sequence, shown with its most common DNA and genes. A total of about 460,000 distinct CDR3 sequences appear in this sample, approximately 15% of them only once. The top ten hold roughly 0.56% of the sample. These data are also associated with another study on yellow fever vaccine responses in identical twins.

Sequenced: CD4+ T cells sorted from blood. These receptors were obtained from a woman aged 18 to 35 in good health.

The genes are TRBV5-1 and TRBJ2-7; 10 nucleotides line up with TRBD1. J lost 7 bases, V lost 0 bases, and 4 bases had no gene match. The V gene's germline CDR1 is SGHRS and CDR2 YFSETQ. This CDR3 is 14 amino acids long. The CDR3 nucleotides are TGCGCCAGCAGCTTGGAGACAGGGGGCGAAGAGCAGTACTTC. Its protein product is CASSLETGGEEQYF.

The chain combines TRBV18 with TRBJ2-2, with no clear D. The CDR3 loop spans 14 amino acids. V lost 5 bases and J lost 4, with 11 bases in between. From germline, CDR1 is KGHSH and CDR2 LQKENI. CDR3 nucleotides: TGTGCCAGCTCAGACAAGGGCCTCACCGGGGAGCTGTTTTTT. It translates to CASSDKGLTGELFF.

This chain links TRBV20-1 with TRBJ2-1; D remains unclear. Germline lookup yields CDR1 DFQATT and CDR2 SNEGSKA (reference sequence). The CDR3 is made up of 10 amino acids. Trimming removed 3 bases from V and 8 bases from J, with 5 bases in between. The CDR3 is CSARAHEQFF. CDR3 coding DNA: TGCAGTGCTAGGGCCCATGAGCAGTTCTTC.

The chain employs TRBV12-3 or TRBV12-4 and TRBJ1-5, with D unclear. Between the trimmed V and J ends, which lost 6 bases and 0 bases, there was a span of 9 bases. The CDR3 totals 14 residues. CDR3 protein: CASRDGYSNQPQHF. The CDR3 DNA sequence: TGTGCCAGCAGGGATGGATATAGCAATCAGCCCCAGCATTTT.

As to this clonotype: An end of the junction does not agree with germline; a read error may underlie this. The chain carries TRBV4-3 and TRBJ2-4; 8 bases align to TRBD2. The CDR3 length is 20 residues. Per the germline V gene, CDR1 is LGHNA and CDR2 is YSLEER. The CDR3 coding sequence is TGCGCCAGCAGCCAAGAAGCCGGGACTAGGATTTTACGGGCCAAAAACATTCGGTACTTC. Translated, it gives CASSQEAGTRILRAKNIRYF.

This clonotype has only a few counts. CDR3 region: CSATQGYTDTQYF. The CDR3 DNA reads as TGCAGTGCCACACAGGGCTACACAGATACGCAGTATTTT. J is TRBJ2-3 and V is TRBV20-1; weak D call: TRBD1 (6 bases). The germline V gene has CDR1 DFQATT and CDR2 SNEGSKA (reference sequence). Trimming pared 6 bases from V and 2 bases from J, leaving 12 bases between. The CDR3 sequence is 13 residues long.

This clonotype has a single count. A clone one base away is much larger, so this may be a read error. The conserved phenylalanine or tryptophan is not found at the CDR3 terminus, so this likely reflects a read error. CDR3 DNA: TGTGCCATCAGTGAGTCGAAGCTAGCGGGAGGGTTTCACAATGAGCAGTTCTCC. It yields the protein CAISESKLAGGFHNEQFS. The chain links TRBV10-3 to TRBJ2-1, with 12 positions matching TRBD2. Germline V CDR1 and CDR2: ENHRY, SYGVKD. Losses at the gene ends were 0 bases for V and 5 bases for J; bases not matched to a gene: 8. The CDR3 has 18 amino acids.

Only a few counts were recorded for this clonotype. The chain has TRBV20-1 and TRBJ1-6; a possible D gene is TRBD1 (5 bases). The V and J ends lost 1 base and 5 bases respectively, with 9 bases between them. This CDR3 is 14 amino acids long. Germline V gene data show CDR1 as DFQATT and CDR2 as SNEGSKA (reference sequence). The CDR3 protein is CSARGTKNNSPLHF. The CDR3 DNA follows: TGCAGTGCTAGAGGGACAAAAAATAATTCACCCCTCCACTTT.

Only a few counts were recorded for this clonotype. The chain employs TRBV29-1 and TRBJ2-1; 11 nucleotides line up with TRBD2. The trim removed 7 bases at V and 2 bases at J, leaving 7 bases unmatched. The length of the CDR3 is 15 residues. Germline values: CDR1 SQVTM, CDR2 ANQGSEA. CDR3 loop: CSAETSGAAYNEQFF. CDR3 in DNA: TGCAGCGCTGAGACTAGCGGGGCCGCCTACAATGAGCAGTTCTTC.

This clonotype was observed a few times. In DNA form, the CDR3 reads TGCAGTATACAGGGACCTACAGATACGCAGTATTTT. The encoded protein is CSIQGPTDTQYF. The chain combines TRBV20-1 with TRBJ2-3; possible D gene TRBD1, 6 bases. The CDR3 covers 12 residues. Trimming cost V 8 bases and J 3 bases, with 12 bases left between them. Germline CDR1 DFQATT, CDR2 SNEGSKA (reference sequence).

This clonotype came up many times. V gene TRBV24-1 combines with J gene TRBJ2-1, with 7 bases matching TRBD2. CDR1 and CDR2 (germline): KGHDR, SFDVKD. The CDR3 loop spans 14 amino acids. The J segment lost 8 bases and the V segment lost 2 bases, leaving 5 bases of the junction unmatched. The CDR3 is CATSDWGGAYEQFF. In DNA form, the CDR3 reads TGTGCCACCAGTGATTGGGGAGGGGCCTATGAGCAGTTCTTC.

The V and J genes are TRBV6-2 or TRBV6-3 and TRBJ2-1; D call uncertain. Germline V gives CDR1 MNHEY, CDR2 SVGEGT. V dropped 2 bases and J dropped 9 bases, with 17 bases sitting between them. This CDR3 region has 15 residues. CDR3 in amino acids: CASSYRGSTDAEQFF. CDR3 coding DNA: TGTGCCAGCAGTTACCGTGGTTCGACCGACGCTGAGCAGTTCTTC.

The chain joins TRBV6-2 or TRBV6-3 to TRBJ2-7; 9 bases map to TRBD2. This CDR3 spans 13 amino acids. J was trimmed by 4 bases and V by 10 bases; bases with no gene match: 8. Germline values: CDR1 MNHEY, CDR2 SVGEGT. This CDR3 reads CATFLAGSYEQYF. The CDR3, as DNA: TGTGCCACCTTTCTAGCGGGGTCTTACGAGCAGTACTTC.

V usage is TRBV21-1 and J usage is TRBJ2-3; TRBD1, the table's D call, lacks a check against the DNA. TRBV21-1 is termed a pseudogene. The CDR3 length is 11 residues. This chain's CDR3 is CASRGRDTQYF. CDR3 nucleotides: TGTGCCAGCAGGGGGCGGGATACGCAGTATTTT.

The gene calls are TRBV6-2 or TRBV6-3 and TRBJ2-3; 9 bases agree with TRBD2. The trim removed 1 base at V and 0 bases at J, leaving 5 bases unmatched. The CDR3 runs 17 residues. The germline V gene has CDR1 MNHEY and CDR2 SVGEGT. The CDR3 here is CASSYWASGASTDTQYF. CDR3 in DNA: TGTGCCAGCAGTTACTGGGCTAGCGGGGCTAGCACAGATACGCAGTATTTT.